The 21 T cell receptor beta chains below come from one sample, sequenced in a study of cytomegalovirus exposure and HLA in healthy donors. 13 Jbeta primers and 60 Vbeta primers were used for the PCR. Repertoires were generated with immunoSEQ multiplex PCR, while TCRdb's copy carries only in-frame clones and drops some. This repertoire includes around 130,000 clones. Sequencing was done on a sample of PBMCs. All receptors come from a middle-aged woman in good health and CMV-seronegative.

The rearrangement links TRBV6-6 to TRBJ2-2; perhaps TRBD1 as D (6 bases). CDR3 length: 12 amino acids. V lost 4 bases and J lost 9, with 9 bases in between. Per the germline V gene, CDR1 is MNHNY and CDR2 is SVGAGI (reference sequence). Here the CDR3 DNA reads TGTGCCAGCAGTTGGACAGAACGGGAGCTGTTTTTT. It translates to CASSWTERELFF.

This chain links TRBV10-1 with TRBJ1-5; weak D call: TRBD1 (6 bases). Per germline, CDR1 WNHNN and CDR2 SYGVQD (reference sequence). V was trimmed by 2 bases and J by 4 bases, leaving 15 bases between them. This CDR3 has 16 residues. This CDR3 is CASSEPCLGGNQPQHF. CDR3 coding DNA: TGCGCCAGCAGTGAGCCCTGTCTAGGGGGTAATCAGCCCCAGCATTTT.

This chain joins TRBV7-9 and TRBJ2-5; D is unclear. V was clipped by 5 bases and J by 0 bases, with 10 bases between them. The CDR3 covers 14 residues. Germline lookup yields CDR1 SEHNR and CDR2 FQNEAQ (reference sequence). CDR3: CASSLSNHQETQYF. The DNA for the CDR3 is TGTGCCAGCAGCCTATCTAACCACCAAGAGACCCAGTACTTC.

The chain has TRBV4-3 and TRBJ1-2; D might be TRBD1 (5 bases). V lost 0 bases and J lost 3, with 17 bases in between. This CDR3 region has 17 residues. From germline, CDR1 is LGHNA and CDR2 YSLEER. DNA of the CDR3: TGCGCCAGCAGCCAAGATTGGGTGGGGGGACCCGACTATGGCTACACCTTC. Its protein is CASSQDWVGGPDYGYTF.

This chain connects TRBV5-1 to TRBJ1-4; 10 bases line up with TRBD1. Germline CDR1 reads SGHRS; CDR2 reads YFSETQ. With V trimmed by 3 bases and J by 8 bases, 7 bases remained unmatched. This CDR3 region has 15 residues. CDR3 nucleotide sequence: TGCGCCAGCAGCTCGTCCGGGACAGGGGAGGAAAAACTGTTTTTT. Its translation is CASSSSGTGEEKLFF.

V is TRBV18 and J is TRBJ1-3; TRBD1 is a possible D gene (5 bases). This CDR3 spans 15 amino acids. V was shortened by 2 bases and J by 0 bases, with 8 bases between the two germline ends. Germline CDR1 KGHSH, CDR2 LQKENI. DNA for the CDR3: TGTGCCAGCTCACCAGGGGGGAGCTCTGGAAACACCATATATTTT. Translated, it gives CASSPGGSSGNTIYF.

The chain joins TRBV2 to TRBJ1-1; 8 nucleotides line up with TRBD1. Germline CDR1 and CDR2: SNHLY and FYNNEI. The CDR3 runs 15 residues. Trimming took 5 bases from V and 0 from J; bases not matched to a gene: 5. This CDR3 is CASSRQGIMNTEAFF. The CDR3 DNA reads as TGTGCCAGCAGTCGACAGGGGATCATGAACACTGAAGCTTTCTTT.

This chain uses TRBV4-2 with TRBJ2-7; 9 bases map to TRBD2. CDR1 and CDR2 (germline): LGHNA, YNFKEQ. V lost 5 bases, J lost 5 bases, and 7 bases stayed unmatched. The CDR3 runs to 14 residues. CDR3 sequence reads: CASSLVTSGHEQYF. The CDR3 DNA follows: TGTGCCAGCAGCTTAGTGACTAGCGGACACGAGCAGTACTTC.

With respect to this clone: One end of the junction is discordant with germline, which a read error may explain. This chain's CDR3 is CASSSAGGPQNIQYF. The CDR3 DNA reads TGTGCTAGCAGCTCAGCGGGGGGGCCTCAAAACATTCAGTACTTC. The gene calls are TRBV7-7 and TRBJ2-4, with TRBD2 identical over 10 bases. This CDR3 spans 15 amino acids. CDR1 and CDR2 (germline): SSHAT, FNYEAQ (reference sequence).

The chain is built from TRBV15 and TRBJ2-7, with D maybe TRBD2 (6 bases). The germline gives CDR1 LNHNV, CDR2 YYDKDF (reference sequence). The V end was cut by 3 bases, the J end by 1 base, with 13 bases between. This CDR3 contains 15 residues. CDR3 DNA sequence: TGTGCCACCAGCAGTGTGGGACTCCAGTCCTACGAGCAGTACTTC. Protein: CATSSVGLQSYEQYF.

This chain links TRBV25-1 with TRBJ1-5; D may be TRBD1 (6 bases). CDR1 is MGHDK and CDR2 is SYGVNS in the germline V gene. The CDR3 is 15 amino acids. Trimming stripped 1 base from V and 4 bases from J, with 11 bases between. The CDR3: CASSESTGTNQPQHF. The CDR3 DNA reads as TGTGCCAGCAGTGAATCCACAGGGACAAATCAGCCCCAGCATTTT.

This chain joins TRBV5-8 and TRBJ1-1; no reliable D call. From germline, CDR1 is SGHTS and CDR2 YDEGEE. V lost 10 bases to trimming and J lost 1 base, with 5 bases between them. The CDR3 spans 10 residues. In DNA form, the CDR3 reads TGTGCCCCAGGGAACACTGAAGCTTTCTTT. It yields the protein CAPGNTEAFF.

J is TRBJ2-1 and V is TRBV28, with 7 nucleotides matching TRBD1. V shed 3 bases and J 3 bases; nucleotides not matched to a gene: 5. This CDR3 has 15 residues. Germline-derived CDR1 and CDR2 are MDHEN and SYDVKM. Here the CDR3 reads CASSLETGFYNEQFF. The CDR3 DNA reads as TGTGCCAGCAGTTTGGAGACAGGGTTCTACAATGAGCAGTTCTTC.

The chain's CDR3 is CASSASGGRGAEAFF. CDR3 DNA sequence: TGTGCCAGCAGCGCCTCCGGGGGTAGAGGAGCTGAAGCTTTCTTT. The gene calls are TRBV7-9 and TRBJ1-1; a possible D gene is TRBD1 (5 bases). V lost 5 bases to trimming and J lost 6 bases, with 19 bases between them. Germline V gene lookup returns CDR1 SEHNR and CDR2 FQNEAQ (reference sequence). This CDR3 contains 15 residues.

The chain couples TRBV7-2 to TRBJ1-1; D call uncertain. CDR3 length equals 13 residues. Germline V gene sequence: CDR1 SGHTA, CDR2 FQGNSA. V lost 8 bases and J 4 bases, leaving 14 bases between the germline ends. The CDR3 protein is CASVAGRRTEAFF. The DNA of the CDR3 is TGTGCCAGCGTCGCTGGGCGCCGCACTGAAGCTTTCTTT.

The genes are TRBV7-8 and TRBJ1-1, with 9 bases aligning to TRBD1. The germline CDR1 and CDR2 sequences are SGHVS and FQNEAQ. There are 14 residues in the CDR3. With 7 bases clipped from V and 4 bases from J, the junction kept 7 bases outside the gene matches. The CDR3 DNA reads TGTGCCAGCAACGCGGGACAGGGAGGCACTGAAGCTTTCTTT. Its translation: CASNAGQGGTEAFF.

This chain links TRBV4-1 with TRBJ1-1; the match to TRBD1 covers 9 bases. V shed 1 base and J 11 bases; nucleotides not matched to a gene: 11. This CDR3 has 15 residues. Germline V gene sequence: CDR1 MGHRA, CDR2 YSYEKL. CDR3 region: CASSQALDRGLSAFF. The CDR3 DNA reads TGCGCCAGCAGCCAAGCCCTTGACAGGGGGTTGAGTGCTTTCTTT.

The chain has TRBV4-1 and TRBJ1-2; 7 positions agree with TRBD1. CDR1 is MGHRA and CDR2 is YSYEKL in the germline V gene. The CDR3 runs 14 residues. Trimming cost V 4 bases and J 1 base; bases outside gene matches: 3. CDR3 coding DNA: TGCGCCAGCAGCCGGACAGGCTATAACTATGGCTACACCTTC. Its protein is CASSRTGYNYGYTF.

This rearrangement joins TRBV7-2 to TRBJ2-7; a weak D match, TRBD2 (5 bases). CDR3 size: 13 residues. Germline V CDR1 and CDR2: SGHTA, FQGNSA. The V gene lost 3 bases and the J gene lost 0 bases, with 6 bases spanning the gap. The CDR3 region is CASSFGISYEQYF. The CDR3 coding sequence is TGTGCCAGCAGCTTCGGGATCTCCTACGAGCAGTACTTC.

The rearrangement uses TRBV5-1 and TRBJ2-2, with a tentative D call TRBD1 (6 bases). Germline V gives CDR1 SGHRS, CDR2 YFSETQ. The germline V and J ends were trimmed by 8 bases and 5 bases, with 16 bases remaining between them. The CDR3 has 14 residues. The chain's CDR3 is CASVQGPETGELFF. The DNA of the CDR3 is TGCGCCAGTGTACAGGGACCAGAGACCGGGGAGCTGTTTTTT.

V usage is TRBV10-3 and J usage is TRBJ2-5; D not resolved. The length of the CDR3 is 11 residues. Germline V gene data show CDR1 as ENHRY and CDR2 as SYGVKD. With 3 bases removed from V and 8 bases from J, the gap between germline ends came to 7 bases. The CDR3 DNA is TGTGCCATCAGTGACAGTGTAACCCAGTACTTC. This gives the protein CAISDSVTQYF.